The clone carrying this TCR beta chain was found many times. The antigen is unknown. The data were taken from a study of Graves' ophthalmopathy and Graves' hyperthyroidism. Whole-study results and caveats: With about 71% sensitivity and more than 72% specificity, the model predicted ophthalmopathy progression.

The diagnostic workup employed clinical symptoms, serum thyroxine, TRAb, thyroid ultrasound and orbital computed tomography. The authors used Ficoll-Paque density gradient centrifugation to separate PBMCs. The input was around 9 ml of fresh peripheral blood. TCR beta CDR3 regions were amplified from RNA transcripts. Investigators did first-round RT-PCR with HTBI primers, then second-round multiplex PCR. TCRdb independently ran MiXCR on the multiplex PCR reads; one entry per CDR3 protein. Of under 350,000 distinct CDR3 sequences in the sample, under 20% were seen once. The germline V gene has CDR1 MNHEY and CDR2 SVGAGI. V was shortened by 2 bases and J by 0 bases, with 7 bases between the two germline ends. The CDR3 runs to 14 residues.

The sample taken for sequencing was peripheral blood. This clonotype was obtained from an adult man with Graves' ophthalmopathy. The chain uses TRBV6-5 and TRBJ1-2, with D hard to call. The CDR3 loop reads CASSYIRPNYGYTF. The CDR3 nucleotides are TGTGCCAGCAGTTACATACGGCCTAACTATGGCTACACCTTC.